This paragraph reports one T cell receptor (beta chain). Its antigen remains unidentified. This record belongs to a study of tumor and adjacent non-tumor tissue in lung cancer. General observations from the study: In normal lung, the top 100 clones were significantly more dominant than in tumor. Patients with more diverse tumor TCRs had worse survival.

There are 15 residues in the CDR3. V was pared by 10 bases and J by 2 bases, with 10 bases of the junction left unmatched. CDR1 MNHNY and CDR2 SVGAGI come from the germline V gene (reference sequence). RNA was extracted from bulk tissue without any cell sorting. TCRbeta libraries were built with three rounds of nested PCR, modified from ARM-PCR. TCRdb re-derived calls from the multiplex PCR reads in MiXCR, one entry per CDR3 protein. The sample yields approximately 79,000 distinct CDR3 sequences, roughly two thirds seen once. The chain uses TRBV6-6 and TRBJ2-4, with 8 bases identical to TRBD1. The sequenced material came from lung tumor tissue. This receptor was taken from a woman in her thirties or forties with non-small cell lung cancer. The CDR3 spells CANIRTGKTKNIQYF. The CDR3 DNA is TGTGCCAACATCAGGACAGGGAAAACCAAAAACATTCAGTACTTC.